These 8 T cell receptor beta chains were sequenced from one sample in a study of blood T cell repertoires in COVID-19. Sequencing used immunoSEQ multiplex PCR; TCRdb keeps in-frame clones, though not all of them. This table holds about 59,000 clones, 80% to 85% found once. The sequenced sample consisted of peripheral blood. These receptor sequences come from an elderly woman with active or convalescent COVID-19.

The chain combines TRBV6-5 with TRBJ2-7; 12 nucleotides line up with TRBD2. The junction had 5 bases not matched to a gene; V was cut back by 7 bases and J by 4 bases. This CDR3 comprises 14 residues. Germline loops: CDR1 MNHEY, CDR2 SVGAGI. The CDR3 loop reads CASNRLAGVYEQYF. The CDR3 DNA sequence: TGTGCCAGCAATCGACTAGCGGGGGTATACGAGCAGTACTTC.

The rearrangement joins TRBV11-2 to TRBJ2-5; 8 nucleotides align to TRBD1. The germline CDR1 and CDR2 sequences are SGHAT and FQNNGV. Unmatched junction bases numbered 5, after V lost 0 bases and J lost 5 bases. CDR3 size: 15 residues. The CDR3 loop is CASSLDLDRAETQYF. The CDR3 DNA follows: TGTGCCAGCAGCTTAGATCTGGACAGGGCGGAGACCCAGTACTTC.

This chain joins TRBV15 and TRBJ1-6, with 9 bases lining up with TRBD1. The germline V gene has CDR1 LNHNV and CDR2 YYDKDF (reference sequence). This CDR3 has 17 amino acids. J lost 4 bases, V lost 3 bases, and 7 bases had no gene match. This chain's CDR3 is CATSSVTGTGYNSPLHF. In DNA, the CDR3 is TGTGCCACCAGCAGTGTAACCGGGACAGGGTATAATTCACCCCTCCACTTT.

CDR3 DNA: TGTGCCAGCAGCTTAGAAAGACACTCCTATAATTCACCCCTCCACTTT. This sequence encodes CASSLERHSYNSPLHF. The gene calls are TRBV11-2 and TRBJ1-6; D remains unclear. This CDR3 contains 16 residues. V lost 0 bases and J lost 0, with 6 bases in between. The germline gives CDR1 SGHAT, CDR2 FQNNGV.

V gene TRBV3-1 (or the pseudogene TRBV3-2) combines with J gene TRBJ2-3, with 13 bases fitting TRBD2. V gave up 4 bases and J gave up 2 bases; unmatched junction bases: 6. The V gene's germline CDR1 is LGHDT and CDR2 YNNKEL (reference sequence). The CDR3 is 17 residues long. CDR3 amino acids: CASSRMTSGGFTDTQYF. The CDR3 bases are TGTGCCAGCAGCCGTATGACTAGCGGGGGGTTCACAGATACGCAGTATTTT.

In this sample, this clone turned up a few times. J is TRBJ2-1 and V is TRBV11-3, with 11 bases matching TRBD2. The CDR3 totals 15 residues. J was trimmed by 4 bases and V by 5 bases; bases with no gene match: 4. CDR1 and CDR2 from the germline V gene are SGHNT and YENEEA. For the CDR3, the DNA is TGTGCCAGCAGCCTTAGCGGGGGGGGTTACAATGAGCAGTTCTTC. This gives the protein CASSLSGGGYNEQFF.

This sequence joins TRBV3-1 (or the pseudogene TRBV3-2) and TRBJ1-5; D is undetermined. The CDR3 extends over 17 amino acids. The germline CDR1 and CDR2 sequences are LGHDT and YNNKEL (reference sequence). Trimming removed 3 bases from V and 0 bases from J, with 15 bases in between. The CDR3 bases are TGTGCCAGCAGCCAGGGCGTCAGGCTGAGTAGCAATCAGCCCCAGCATTTT. Amino acids: CASSQGVRLSSNQPQHF.

The chain couples TRBV21-1 to TRBJ2-5; TRBD1, as called in the table, went unchecked against the DNA. TRBV21-1 is a pseudogene segment. This CDR3 contains 14 residues. CDR3 sequence: CARSADTYQETQYF. The CDR3 DNA is TGTGCCCGCTCGGCAGACACGTACCAAGAGACCCAGTACTTC.